What follows describes a single T cell receptor (beta chain). This sample was included in a study of control samples from healthy donors and cancer patients. TCRdb's table, derived via immunoSEQ multiplex PCR, lists solely in-frame clones and lacks some. The data hold approximately 59,000 clones, with about 87% observed a single time. The CDR3 totals 14 residues. CDR1 is SGHRS, CDR2 YFSETQ, per germline. J lost 5 bases, V lost 0 bases, and 4 bases had no gene match. The sample consisted of PBMCs. This chain links TRBV5-1 with TRBJ2-5, with 7 bases aligning to TRBD1. This clonotype was sampled from a woman aged 55-75 years with lung cancer. CDR3 coding DNA: TGCGCCAGCAGCTTGGAGGGGGCGCAGGAGACCCAGTACTTC. This encodes CASSLEGAQETQYF.